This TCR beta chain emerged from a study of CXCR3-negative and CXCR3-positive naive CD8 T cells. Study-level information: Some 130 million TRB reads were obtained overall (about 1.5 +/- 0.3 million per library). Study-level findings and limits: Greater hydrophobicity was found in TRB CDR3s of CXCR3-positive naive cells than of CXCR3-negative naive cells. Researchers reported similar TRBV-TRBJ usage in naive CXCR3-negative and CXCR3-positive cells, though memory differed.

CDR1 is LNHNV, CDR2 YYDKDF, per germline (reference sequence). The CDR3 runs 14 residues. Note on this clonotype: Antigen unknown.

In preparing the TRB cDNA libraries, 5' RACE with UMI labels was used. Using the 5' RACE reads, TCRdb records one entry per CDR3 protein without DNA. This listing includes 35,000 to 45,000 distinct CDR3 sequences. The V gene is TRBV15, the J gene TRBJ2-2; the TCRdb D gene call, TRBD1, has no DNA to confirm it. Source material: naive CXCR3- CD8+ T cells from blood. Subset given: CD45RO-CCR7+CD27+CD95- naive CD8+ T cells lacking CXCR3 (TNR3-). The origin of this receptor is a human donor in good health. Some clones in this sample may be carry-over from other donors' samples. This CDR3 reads CATSRAQGTGELFF.